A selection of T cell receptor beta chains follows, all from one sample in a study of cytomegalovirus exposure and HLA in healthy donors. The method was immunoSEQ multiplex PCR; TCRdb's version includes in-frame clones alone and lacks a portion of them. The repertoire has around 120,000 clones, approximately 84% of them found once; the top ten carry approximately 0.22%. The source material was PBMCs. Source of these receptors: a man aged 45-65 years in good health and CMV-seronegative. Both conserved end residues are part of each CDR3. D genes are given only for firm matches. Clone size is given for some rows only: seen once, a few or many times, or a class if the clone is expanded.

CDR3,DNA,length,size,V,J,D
CASRDRGEETQYF,TGTGCCAGTAGAGACAGGGGCGAAGAGACCCAGTACTTC,13,-,TRBV19,TRBJ2-5,TRBD1
CASSRGRAAYEQYF,TGTGCCAGCAGCCGTGGCAGGGCTGCCTACGAGCAGTACTTC,14,-,TRBV9,TRBJ2-7,-
CASSAIAGGQGETQYF,TGTGCCAGCAGTGCCATAGCGGGGGGGCAGGGAGAGACCCAGTACTTC,16,-,TRBV9,TRBJ2-5,TRBD2
CSVRLAGDYNEQFF,TGCAGCGTCCGACTAGCGGGCGACTACAATGAGCAGTTCTTC,14,-,TRBV29-1,TRBJ2-1,TRBD2
CASSFRRVNTGELFF,TGTGCCAGCAGCTTCAGGAGGGTGAACACCGGGGAGCTGTTTTTT,15,-,TRBV7-2,TRBJ2-2,-
CAWGQGYEQYF,TGTGCCTGGGGACAGGGGTACGAGCAGTACTTC,11,few,TRBV30,TRBJ2-7,TRBD1
CASSFSGTSGSGEQYF,TGTGCCAGCAGCTTCTCCGGGACTAGCGGGAGCGGAGAGCAGTACTTC,16,-,TRBV7-3,TRBJ2-7,TRBD2
CASSQTIEVYEQYF,TGCGCCAGCAGCCAAACTATAGAGGTTTACGAGCAGTACTTC,14,-,TRBV4-1,TRBJ2-7,-
CASSESNRRLSGANVLTF,TGCGCCAGCAGTGAGTCTAATCGGCGGCTCTCTGGGGCCAACGTCCTGACTTTC,18,-,TRBV10-2,TRBJ2-6,-
CASSESGSYEQYF,TGCGCCAGCAGTGAGAGCGGAAGCTACGAGCAGTACTTC,13,once,TRBV10-2,TRBJ2-7,-
CASLAGHTDTQYF,TGCGCCAGCCTAGCGGGACACACAGATACGCAGTATTTT,13,-,TRBV10-2,TRBJ2-3,TRBD2
CACTQGTNYGYTF,TGTGCCTGTACACAGGGGACCAACTATGGCTACACCTTC,13,-,TRBV11-2,TRBJ1-2,TRBD1
CASSIRGQTYNEQFF,TGTGCCAGTAGTATTAGGGGACAAACATACAATGAGCAGTTCTTC,15,-,TRBV19,TRBJ2-1,-
CASSSGTDYGYTF,TGTGCCAGCAGTAGTGGGACAGACTATGGCTACACCTTC,13,-,TRBV28,TRBJ1-2,TRBD1
CASSKQQGAAGNTIYF,TGTGCCAGCAGCAAGCAACAGGGGGCGGCTGGAAACACCATATATTTT,16,-,TRBV2,TRBJ1-3,TRBD1
CASSLARLGTDTQYF,TGTGCCAGCAGCTTGGCCCGTTTAGGCACAGATACGCAGTATTTT,15,-,TRBV5-8,TRBJ2-3,-
CASSGRGLAGVQADTQYF,TGTGCCAGCAGCGGAAGGGGACTAGCGGGCGTACAGGCAGATACGCAGTATTTT,18,-,TRBV5-4,TRBJ2-3,TRBD2
CASSPAGLNIQYF,TGTGCCAGCAGCCCCGCCGGACTAAACATTCAGTACTTC,13,once,TRBV9,TRBJ2-4,-
CASRADRGFSQPQHF,TGTGCCAGCAGAGCGGACAGGGGGTTTAGTCAGCCCCAGCATTTT,15,-,TRBV28,TRBJ1-5,TRBD1
CASSQFTGGGLNTEAFF,TGCGCCAGCAGCCAGTTTACAGGGGGCGGACTGAACACTGAAGCTTTCTTT,17,-,TRBV4-1,TRBJ1-1,TRBD1
CASSFTQGWGDEQFF,TGTGCCAGCAGCTTCACACAGGGGTGGGGTGATGAGCAGTTCTTC,15,-,TRBV7-2,TRBJ2-1,TRBD1
CASRPSGGEQYF,TGTGCCAGCAGACCTTCAGGGGGGGAGCAGTACTTC,12,-,TRBV27,TRBJ2-7,-
CASLHGVGGELFF,TGTGCCAGCTTACACGGGGTCGGCGGGGAGCTGTTTTTT,13,few,TRBV11-2,TRBJ2-2,-
CSAAGLGETQYF,TGCAGCGCTGCAGGGTTAGGAGAGACCCAGTACTTC,12,few,TRBV29-1,TRBJ2-5,-
CASSPREHYEQYF,TGTGCCAGCAGTCCGCGGGAGCACTACGAGCAGTACTTC,13,-,TRBV7-6,TRBJ2-7,TRBD2
CASSQDVASGNNEQFF,TGCGCCAGCAGCCAAGATGTGGCTAGCGGCAACAATGAGCAGTTCTTC,16,once,TRBV4-3,TRBJ2-1,TRBD2
CASSVAVNKNTEAFF,TGTGCCAGCAGCGTAGCCGTAAACAAGAACACTGAAGCTTTCTTT,15,-,TRBV9,TRBJ1-1,-
CAQSEGAWQPQHF,TGTGCCCAATCAGAGGGGGCTTGGCAGCCCCAGCATTTT,13,-,TRBV30,TRBJ1-5,TRBD1
CASSLDSTGAGYGYPF,TGCGCCAGCAGCTTGGATTCGACAGGGGCTGGCTATGGCTACCCCTTC,16,-,TRBV5-1,TRBJ1-2,TRBD1
CASRADRATEAFF,TGTGCCAGCAGAGCTGACAGGGCAACTGAAGCTTTCTTT,13,few,TRBV7-2,TRBJ1-1,TRBD1
CASSIPGLTNYGYTF,TGTGCCAGCAGCATTCCGGGGTTAACTAACTATGGCTACACCTTC,15,-,TRBV7-2,TRBJ1-2,-
CASSFIQENTEAFF,TGTGCCAGCAGCTTTATACAGGAGAACACTGAAGCTTTCTTT,14,-,TRBV5-4,TRBJ1-1,-
CASSPPTGTTGELFF,TGTGCCAGCAGCCCGCCGACAGGGACCACCGGGGAGCTGTTTTTT,15,-,TRBV11-3,TRBJ2-2,TRBD1
CASSDGANYGYTF,TGTGCCAGCAGTGACGGAGCTAACTATGGCTACACCTTC,13,-,TRBV6-1,TRBJ1-2,-
CASRGANQPQHF,TGTGCCAGCAGGGGGGCCAATCAGCCCCAGCATTTT,12,once,TRBV28,TRBJ1-5,-
CAIRDRVQHF,TGTGCCATCAGGGACAGAGTCCAGCATTTT,10,few,TRBV10-3,TRBJ1-5,-
CASSLEAGAGDTQYF,TGTGCCAGCAGCTTAGAAGCGGGGGCTGGAGATACGCAGTATTTT,15,-,TRBV11-2,TRBJ2-3,TRBD2
CASSLTEPEGNYTEAFF,TGTGCCAGCAGCCTTACCGAGCCTGAGGGCAATTACACTGAAGCTTTCTTT,17,few,TRBV4-2,TRBJ1-1,-
CSVPGQGGTEAFF,TGCAGCGTCCCGGGACAGGGGGGCACTGAAGCTTTCTTT,13,-,TRBV29-1,TRBJ1-1,TRBD1
CATHGGEVRGEQYF,TGTGCCACGCACGGCGGGGAGGTGCGGGGCGAGCAGTACTTC,14,-,TRBV18,TRBJ2-7,-
CASSPGEAIYGYTF,TGCGCCAGCAGCCCGGGGGAAGCGATCTATGGCTACACCTTC,14,few,TRBV5-1,TRBJ1-2,-
CASSIEFNYEQYF,TGTGCCAGTAGTATAGAGTTCAACTACGAGCAGTACTTC,13,-,TRBV19,TRBJ2-7,-
CSVGQGADEQYF,TGCAGCGTTGGACAGGGGGCAGACGAGCAGTACTTC,12,-,TRBV29-1,TRBJ2-7,TRBD1
CASSQDLGQGTDTQYF,TGCGCCAGCAGCCAAGACCTGGGCCAGGGCACAGATACGCAGTATTTT,16,-,TRBV4-3,TRBJ2-3,-
CASSESGRDTQYF,TGTGCCAGCAGTGAAAGCGGGAGAGATACGCAGTATTTT,13,-,TRBV6-4,TRBJ2-3,TRBD2
CASSESGTGVTGELFF,TGTGCCAGCAGTGAGTCCGGGACAGGGGTCACCGGGGAGCTGTTTTTT,16,-,TRBV6-4,TRBJ2-2,TRBD1
CASRYRGPNEKLFF,TGTGCCAGCAGATACAGGGGCCCTAATGAAAAACTGTTTTTT,14,few,TRBV6-5,TRBJ1-4,TRBD1
CASSIGRGPDTQYF,TGTGCCAGTAGTATCGGGCGGGGGCCAGATACGCAGTATTTT,14,-,TRBV19,TRBJ2-3,-
CASNVRAGSPSTDTQYF,TGTGCCAGCAACGTACGAGCGGGGAGCCCTAGCACAGATACGCAGTATTTT,17,-,TRBV9,TRBJ2-3,TRBD2
CASSYSTGEPDQPQHF,TGTGCCAGCAGCTATTCGACAGGGGAGCCTGATCAGCCCCAGCATTTT,16,-,TRBV5-6,TRBJ1-5,TRBD1
CSVAIGGGQNTEAFF,TGCAGCGTTGCCATTGGGGGGGGGCAGAACACTGAAGCTTTCTTT,15,-,TRBV29-1,TRBJ1-1,-
CSVEPYDRGDQYF,TGCAGCGTTGAACCCTACGACAGGGGTGACCAGTACTTC,13,-,TRBV29-1,TRBJ2-7,TRBD1
CATYRSWTGLPFF,TGTGCCACCTACCGGTCCTGGACAGGGCTACCTTTCTTT,13,-,TRBV6-6,TRBJ1-1,TRBD1
CASRPEGLAGYNEQFF,TGTGCCAGCAGGCCGGAGGGACTAGCGGGATACAATGAGCAGTTCTTC,16,-,TRBV28,TRBJ2-1,TRBD2
CASSLGGQNTGELFF,TGCGCCAGCAGCTTGGGTGGCCAGAACACCGGGGAGCTGTTTTTT,15,-,TRBV5-1,TRBJ2-2,-